Given below is one TCR beta chain in context. Produced via immunoSEQ multiplex PCR; TCRdb's table is partial and in-frame only. The table lists about 93,000 clones, roughly 90% of them singletons. The sample originates from a study of blood T cell repertoires in COVID-19. CDR1 is DFQATT, CDR2 SNEGSKA, per germline (reference sequence). CDR3 length: 11 amino acids. V lost 5 bases and J lost 2, with 4 bases in between. The V and J genes are TRBV20-1 and TRBJ1-5, with D unresolved. What was sequenced was peripheral blood. The sequence derives from a man in his sixties with COVID-19, enrolled during active disease. In DNA form, the CDR3 reads TGCAGTGCTCTAGGCAATCAGCCCCAGCATTTT. It translates to CSALGNQPQHF.